These T cell receptor beta chains were read from a single sample in a study of blood T cell repertoires in COVID-19. Method: immunoSEQ multiplex PCR; TCRdb's copy keeps in-frame clones and lacks some. The sample lists roughly 30,000 clones, around 84% seen once, with around 57% in the top ten. Sequenced sample: peripheral blood. The receptors were gathered from a man in his sixties or seventies with acute or convalescent COVID-19. Both conserved end residues are part of each CDR3. The order of the fields is J gene, V gene, clone size, D gene, CDR3 DNA, CDR3 protein. A D gene is named only where the DNA matches it firmly. Size is omitted from some rows. Given values are once, few, many or a class for expanded clones.

TRBJ2-1,TRBV9,.,TRBD2,TGTGCCAGCAGCTTTGGACTAGCGGGACTAACTAGCAATGAGCAGTTCTTC,CASSFGLAGLTSNEQFF
TRBJ2-7,TRBV12-5,.,TRBD2,TGTGCTAGTGGTTTGGTATCGGGGGGGGCTAGCTACGAGCAGTACTTC,CASGLVSGGASYEQYF
TRBJ2-7,TRBV18,.,TRBD2,TGTGCCAGCTCACCGGAACTAGCGAGCGAGCAGTACTTC,CASSPELASEQYF
TRBJ2-1,TRBV5-5,.,.,TGTGCCAGCAGCCTGACAGTGAATGAGCAGTTCTTC,CASSLTVNEQFF
TRBJ2-4,TRBV6-6,.,TRBD1,TGTGCCAGCACGGAAGCAGGGGGCGCCTACATTCAGTACTTC,CASTEAGGAYIQYF
TRBJ1-6,TRBV30,.,.,TGTGCCTGGAGTTTACAAACGACATTAACCTATAATTCACCCCTCCACTTT,CAWSLQTTLTYNSPLHF
TRBJ2-7,TRBV10-3,.,TRBD2,TGTGCCACGATACCATTCGGCGGGACTACCTACGAGCAGTACTTC,CATIPFGGTTYEQYF
TRBJ2-5,TRBV4-2,.,TRBD2,TGTGCCAGCAGCCAAGACAGGACTAGCGGGAGTGAGACCCAGTACTTC,CASSQDRTSGSETQYF
TRBJ1-3,TRBV7-7,.,.,TGTGCCAGCAGCCGGGACTCTGGAAACACCATATATTTT,CASSRDSGNTIYF
TRBJ1-2,TRBV2,.,.,TGTGCCAGCATCCGGACACCTCGGTCCTATGGCTACACCTTC,CASIRTPRSYGYTF
TRBJ1-2,TRBV5-6,few,.,TGTGCCAGCAGCATAGACAGTACCGGCTACACCTTC,CASSIDSTGYTF
TRBJ2-1,TRBV4-1,.,.,TGCGCCAGCAGCCAAGACCCAGAGGACTCCTCCTTTAACAATGAGCAGTTCTTC,CASSQDPEDSSFNNEQFF
TRBJ1-6,TRBV13,few,.,TGTGCCAGCAGCTTAGGATCCGGCAGGGTGGATTCACCCCTCCACTTT,CASSLGSGRVDSPLHF
TRBJ2-6,TRBV5-1,.,.,TGCGCCAGCAGCTTGGAAGACATCCTTCCCTCTGGGGCCAACGTCCTGACTTTC,CASSLEDILPSGANVLTF
TRBJ1-2,TRBV7-2,few,.,TGTGCCAGCAGCCGTTCCAGGGCTAACTATGGCTACACCTTC,CASSRSRANYGYTF
TRBJ2-7,TRBV5-1,once,.,TGCGCCAGCAGCTTGGATCCAGGGAACTACGAGCAGTACTTC,CASSLDPGNYEQYF
TRBJ2-2,TRBV6-6,.,TRBD1,TGTGCCAGCAGAATAGCACAGGGGGCAGGGGAGCTGTTTTTT,CASRIAQGAGELFF
TRBJ1-5,TRBV10-2,.,.,TGCGCCAGCATGGGACACCCTAATAGCAATCAGCCCCAGCATTTT,CASMGHPNSNQPQHF